A selection of T cell receptor beta chains follows, all from one sample in a study of blood T cell repertoires in COVID-19. Using immunoSEQ multiplex PCR, the repertoire was profiled, and TCRdb retains in-frame clones only, with some absent. The data hold hundreds of thousands of clones, with around 90% observed a single time. Sequenced sample: peripheral blood. The receptors stem from a human donor in a cohort sampled during active COVID-19. CDR3s include the opening cysteine and the closing phenylalanine or tryptophan. A D gene is named only where the DNA matches it firmly. Rows may omit the clone size; those that give it use once, few, many or a size class.

CASSQTPAGTWETQYF,TGTGCCAGCAGTCAGACCCCGGCGGGTACGTGGGAGACCCAGTACTTC,.,.,TRBV7-8,TRBJ2-5
CASSPQGGWGTQYF,TGTGCCAGCAGCCCACAAGGGGGTTGGGGGACGCAGTATTTT,.,.,TRBV3-1/TRBV3-2,TRBJ2-3
CASSSENSGRVYNEQFF,TGTGCCAGCAGCTCAGAAAATAGCGGGAGAGTATACAATGAGCAGTTCTTC,TRBD2,.,TRBV5-4,TRBJ2-1
CASSPETSPWRQYF,TGTGCCAGCTCCCCTGAGACTAGCCCGTGGAGGCAGTACTTC,TRBD2,.,TRBV3-1/TRBV3-2,TRBJ2-7
CASSLSGTGNIYEQYF,TGCGCCAGCAGCCTTAGCGGGACAGGGAATATTTACGAGCAGTACTTC,.,.,TRBV4-3,TRBJ2-7
CASSLEQGRNTEAFF,TGTGCCAGCTCACTTGAACAGGGCAGGAACACTGAAGCTTTCTTT,.,.,TRBV18,TRBJ1-1
CASSPDRVYGYTF,TGTGCCAGCAGCCCCGACAGGGTATATGGCTACACCTTC,TRBD1,.,TRBV6-6,TRBJ1-2
CTSSQGTSVEQFF,TGCACCAGCAGCCAAGGGACTAGCGTTGAGCAGTTCTTC,.,once,TRBV1,TRBJ2-1
CASSLDGTSNQPQHF,TGTGCCAGCAGCTTAGACGGTACGAGCAATCAGCCCCAGCATTTT,.,.,TRBV7-9,TRBJ1-5
CSASFFRGNQETQYF,TGCAGTGCTAGTTTTTTTAGGGGAAACCAAGAGACCCAGTACTTC,.,.,TRBV20-1,TRBJ2-5
CASSPFRISDRGRRETQYF,TGTGCCAGCAGCCCATTCCGGATCTCGGACAGGGGGCGCCGGGAGACCCAGTACTTC,TRBD1,.,TRBV27,TRBJ2-5
CASSLDTGVGGYTF,TGCGCCAGCAGCTTGGATACAGGGGTTGGTGGCTACACCTTC,TRBD1,few,TRBV5-1,TRBJ1-2
CASSKLLHGTEAFF,TGTGCCAGCAGCAAATTACTCCACGGCACTGAAGCTTTCTTT,.,.,TRBV21-1,TRBJ1-1
CASSMGLGLVYNEQFF,TGTGCCAGCAGTATGGGTCTCGGACTGGTATACAATGAGCAGTTCTTC,.,.,TRBV27,TRBJ2-1
CASSKGAYYEQYF,TGTGCCAGCAGTAAAGGAGCCTACTACGAGCAGTACTTC,.,.,TRBV25-1,TRBJ2-7
CASSLGQGLNQPQHF,TGTGCCAGCAGCTTGGGGCAGGGCCTCAATCAGCCCCAGCATTTT,.,.,TRBV7-2,TRBJ1-5
CASSLALGTVTYEQYF,TGTGCCAGCAGCTTAGCCTTGGGGACAGTCACCTACGAGCAGTACTTC,TRBD1,once,TRBV7-2,TRBJ2-7
CASSSLHFVEQYF,TGTGCCAGCAGCTCCCTGCACTTCGTAGAGCAGTACTTC,.,.,TRBV11-2,TRBJ2-7
CASSSRLAGTSYEQYF,TGTGCCAGCAGCTCCCGACTAGCGGGCACCTCCTACGAGCAGTACTTC,TRBD2,.,TRBV9,TRBJ2-7
CASSFGQGGKLFF,TGTGCCAGCAGTTTTGGTCAGGGCGGAAAACTGTTTTTT,.,.,TRBV7-9,TRBJ1-4
CASSLVRGGDYGYTF,TGTGCCAGCAGCTTAGTTAGGGGCGGAGACTATGGCTACACCTTC,.,.,TRBV7-9,TRBJ1-2
CSVGGGAPYLRTEAFF,TGCAGCGTCGGTGGGGGGGCCCCATACCTCAGGACTGAAGCTTTCTTT,.,.,TRBV29-1,TRBJ1-1